This T cell receptor (beta chain) was captured in a study of cytomegalovirus exposure and HLA in healthy donors. In the study overall: HLA-typed donors contributed approximately 86 million unique TCRs, which were held in an early data release. Study-wide results and limits: Cytomegalovirus status, reportedly, was diagnosed with high specificity and sensitivity by the classifier. Presence/absence analyses assumed roughly uniform sequencing depth across donors.

The PCR made use of 60 Vbeta and 13 Jbeta primers. Repertoires were generated with immunoSEQ multiplex PCR, while TCRdb's copy carries only in-frame clones and drops some. The sample lists under 150,000 clones; more than 80% were seen once. In the case of this clone: No antigen is known for it.

Sequenced input: PBMCs. The TCR sequence derives from a woman younger than 45 in good health and CMV-seropositive.

In DNA form, the CDR3 reads TGTGCCATCAGTGAAGGGGGTGCGAACACTGAAGCTTTCTTT. It specifies CAISEGGANTEAFF. The chain links TRBV10-3 to TRBJ1-1, with D perhaps matching TRBD1 (6 bases). Trimming shortened V by 3 bases and J by 1 base, and 9 bases separated the two germline ends. Germline CDR1 is ENHRY and CDR2 is SYGVKD. The CDR3 contains 14 residues.